Below, 8 T cell receptor beta chains from the same sample are listed, as sequenced in a study of cytotoxic CD8 clonotypes in ibrutinib-treated CLL. The assay was immunoSEQ multiplex PCR, and TCRdb's table has in-frame clones only and misses some. The data hold roughly 190,000 clones, with 72% observed a single time. The sequencing used PBMCs, collected after 24 months of ibrutinib treatment. These receptors were collected from a human donor with chronic lymphocytic leukemia.

The chain is built from TRBV5-6 and TRBJ2-7, with 10 bases identical to TRBD2. V lost 0 bases, J lost 1 base, and 7 bases stayed unmatched. CDR1 SGHDT and CDR2 YYEEEE come from the germline V gene. The CDR3 length is 17 residues. CDR3 coding DNA: TGTGCCAGCAGCTTGGGGGCCACTAGCGGGGAGTCCTACGAGCAGTACTTC. Encoded protein: CASSLGATSGESYEQYF. The full variable domain, rest sourced from reference TRBV5-6 and TRBJ2-7, is DAGVTQSPTHLIKTRGQQVTLRCSPKSGHDTVSWYQQALGQGPQFIFQYYEEEERQRGNFPDRFSGHQFPNYSSELNVNALLLGDSALYLCASSLGATSGESYEQYFGPGTRLTVT.

This clone has a single count. For the CDR3, the DNA is TGTGCCAGCAGCGTAGGTGGGCAGGGCGAAGAGACCCAGTACTTC. This gives the protein CASSVGGQGEETQYF. The chain joins TRBV9 to TRBJ2-5, with D tentatively TRBD1 (5 bases). Germline CDR1 and CDR2: SGDLS and YYNGEE. V lost 0 bases and J 3 bases, leaving 12 bases between the germline ends. The CDR3 totals 15 residues. Drawing the rest from reference TRBV9 and TRBJ2-5, the complete variable domain is DSGVTQTPKHLITATGQRVTLRCSPRSGDLSVYWYQQSLDQGLQFLIQYYNGEERAKGNILERFSAQQFPDLHSELNLSSLELGDSALYFCASSVGGQGEETQYFGPGTRLLVL.

This clone was seen a single time. The chain links TRBV13 to TRBJ1-3; D gene uncertain. Trimming shortened V by 0 bases and J by 2 bases, and 8 bases separated the two germline ends. CDR1 is PRHDT and CDR2 is FYEKMQ in the germline V gene (reference sequence). The CDR3 loop spans 15 amino acids. CDR3 DNA sequence: TGTGCCAGCAGCTTAGGCCTGACTGCTGGAAACACCATATATTTT. Encoded protein: CASSLGLTAGNTIYF.

This chain joins TRBV18 and TRBJ2-7; no reliable D call. This CDR3 is built from 11 residues. V lost 6 bases, J lost 0 bases, and 3 bases lay in between. Germline loops: CDR1 KGHSH, CDR2 LQKENI. CDR3 nucleotides: TGTGCCAGCTCCCTCTCCTACGAGCAGTACTTC. Its protein product is CASSLSYEQYF.

The rearrangement joins TRBV9 to TRBJ2-7; 9 nucleotides line up with TRBD1. V dropped 3 bases and J dropped 4; count of bases not matched to a gene: 8. The CDR3 spans 15 residues. Germline lookup yields CDR1 SGDLS and CDR2 YYNGEE. The CDR3 DNA reads TGTGCCAGCAGCGCGGGGACAGGGACACGATACGAGCAGTACTTC. Residues: CASSAGTGTRYEQYF.

The count of this clone is one. As DNA, the CDR3 is TGTGCCAGCAGTAATAGGGGGGGCCCCTACGAGCAGTACTTC. Translated, it gives CASSNRGGPYEQYF. The chain links TRBV7-3 to TRBJ2-7; the D gene is possibly TRBD2 (7 bases). The length of the CDR3 is 14 residues. V lost 6 bases to trimming and J lost 2 bases, with 14 bases between them. The germline gives CDR1 SGHTA, CDR2 FQGTGA.

The J gene is TRBJ2-3, the V gene TRBV2; 7 bases align to TRBD1. The CDR3 is 14 residues long. J gave up 2 bases and V 7 bases, and 6 bases lay outside the gene matches. The germline V gene has CDR1 SNHLY and CDR2 FYNNEI. The CDR3 loop is CASIDRVNTDTQYF. In DNA form, the CDR3 reads TGTGCCAGCATTGACAGGGTTAACACAGATACGCAGTATTTT.

This clone was detected once. In DNA, the CDR3 is TGTGCCAGCAGTTTACTCACCGGGACTAGCTTTCGGCAGTACTTC. Its translation is CASSLLTGTSFRQYF. The rearrangement uses TRBV27 and TRBJ2-7, with 9 bases aligning to TRBD2. The CDR3 runs to 15 residues. The germline gives CDR1 MNHEY, CDR2 SMNVEV (reference sequence). Germline trimming cut 2 bases from V and 9 bases from J; bases unmatched to any gene: 11.